The subject of this entry is one TCR beta chain. What it recognizes is unknown. Produced via immunoSEQ multiplex PCR; TCRdb's table is partial and in-frame only. The data hold roughly 250,000 clones, with more than 75% observed a single time. This entry comes from a study of cytomegalovirus exposure and HLA in healthy donors. Overall study results and limits: The investigators catalogued 180 or so TCR beta chains as cytomegalovirus-associated. Usually a TCR sequence was rare, but some public TCRs were found in many donors.

The TCR comes from a man between 18 and 29 years old in good health and CMV-seronegative. Material: PBMCs.

This chain's CDR3 is CAISASSGGYNEQFF. The DNA for the CDR3 is TGTGCCATCAGTGCGAGTAGCGGGGGGTACAATGAGCAGTTCTTC. The chain links TRBV10-3 to TRBJ2-1; TRBD2 aligns across 10 bases. Losses at the gene ends were 4 bases for V and 4 bases for J; bases not matched to a gene: 4. This CDR3 region has 15 residues. Germline assignment: CDR1 ENHRY and CDR2 SYGVKD.